This T cell receptor beta chain was obtained from a study of response to subunit inactivated influenza vaccine. The CDR3 runs to 14 residues. Germline lookup yields CDR1 SGDLS and CDR2 YYNGEE. MiXCR, run by TCRdb on the RT-PCR reads, gives a single entry per CDR3 protein. The table lists some 540,000 distinct CDR3 sequences, roughly a quarter of them singletons. Remarks on this clonotype: Germline is not matched at one junction end, which may reflect a read error.

In addition, the sample was reused for a study of T cells expressing NK-cell markers. Turning to that study: TCR beta libraries carry UMIs added by 5'RACE template switching. The same clonotypes also predominated in the CD3+CD56-NKG2C+ fraction of four donors.

The chain carries TRBV9 and TRBJ2-2; 9 bases are shared with TRBD1. This receptor was taken from a man aged 50 to 59 who received an inactivated influenza vaccine. The source material was CD4+ T cells sorted from PBMCs, sampled less than 13 days after vaccination. The CDR3: CASTGTGHTVELFF. The CDR3 DNA reads as TGTGCCAGCACCGGGACAGGGCATACCGTGGAGCTGTTTTTT.